This T cell receptor beta chain was sequenced during a study of blood T cell repertoires in COVID-19. Study background: The samples span acute and convalescent COVID-19 from the United States, Italy and Spain.

CDR1 is SGHVS, CDR2 FQNEAQ, per germline. This CDR3 region has 13 residues. V shed 4 bases and J shed 0 bases, with 6 bases lying between them. Per the study methods: Estimates of nucleated cell counts were drawn from the amplification of reference gene primers. Sequenced by immunoSEQ multiplex PCR; TCRdb stores in-frame clones only, minus some. V, J and clone size are taken as reported in that table, and D and trimming were inferred from the DNA itself. The sample lists around 300,000 clones, around four fifths occurring once. V and J are TRBV7-8 and TRBJ1-1; D not resolved. The receptor was isolated from a woman between 50 and 59 years old who had recovered from COVID-19. Material for sequencing was peripheral blood. The CDR3 protein is CASSYTVNTEAFF. The DNA for the CDR3 is TGTGCCAGCAGCTACACAGTGAACACTGAAGCTTTCTTT. The variable domain in full, with the rest retrieved from reference TRBV7-8 and TRBJ1-1, is GAGVSQSPRYKVAKRGQDVALRCDPISGHVSLFWYQQALGQGPEFLTYFQNEAQLDKSGLPSDRFFAERPEGSVSTLKIQRTQQEDSAVYLCASSYTVNTEAFFGQGTRLTVV.